This T cell receptor (beta chain) derives from a study of cytomegalovirus exposure and HLA in healthy donors. Findings and caveats of the study: Some V segments (TRBV6-2 and TRBV6-3 among them) were excluded as indistinguishable. Many donors carried some public TCRs, although rarity characterized most TCR sequences.

A note on this clone: The antigen is undetermined.

This CDR3 has 14 residues. V shed 4 bases and J shed 1 base, with 11 bases lying between them. Germline CDR1 SGHAT, CDR2 FQNNGV. Regarding donors, all were healthy bone marrow donors. The study ran its PCR with 60 Vbeta and 13 Jbeta primers. The table came from immunoSEQ multiplex PCR; TCRdb's copy has only in-frame clones and leaves some out. The table lists over 95,000 clones, around 77% of them singletons. The sample comprised PBMCs. The sequence was obtained from a man in his forties or fifties in good health and CMV-seropositive. The chain recombines TRBV11-2 with TRBJ2-7; D gene ambiguous. DNA for the CDR3: TGTGCCAGCAGCTCCGCCCGAGGATCCTACGAGCAGTACTTC. This encodes CASSSARGSYEQYF.